The clone carrying this TCR beta chain appeared once. The sequenced target, TCR beta, came from blood CD8+ and CD4+ T cells. Healthy donors matched for age and sex were used as controls. CDR1 and CDR2 from the germline V gene are MGHDK and SYGVNS. The CDR3 totals 15 residues. V was shortened by 1 base and J by 0 bases, with 9 bases between the two germline ends. The authors reverse transcribed about 0.5 to 1 ug RNA with random hexamers. immunoSEQ multiplex PCR amplified TCR beta CDR3 across 54 Vbeta, 13 Jbeta. From the immunoSEQ multiplex PCR reads, TCRdb called clonotypes with MiXCR, one entry per CDR3 protein. The data hold some 120,000 distinct CDR3 sequences, with nearly 95% observed a single time. This sample was taken from a study of CD8 T cells in Susac syndrome.

The chain uses TRBV25-1 and TRBJ1-1; D not resolved. The clonotype originates from a human donor in good health. The sample consisted of CD4+ T cells from PBMCs. DNA of the CDR3: TGTGCCAGCAGTGAATCGAAGATCATGAACACTGAAGCTTTCTTT. Translation: CASSESKIMNTEAFF.